The clone carrying this TCR beta chain came up once. Its antigen remains unknown. TCRdb keeps only in-frame clones here, not all; method: immunoSEQ multiplex PCR. The sample records more than 20,000 clones, under 95% being singletons. The sample comes from a study of tissue T cells after allogeneic stem cell transplantation. In the study overall: Of the grafts for graft-versus-host disease patients, four were unmodified and three CD34-selected.

Germline V lookup: CDR1 SGHRS, CDR2 YFSETQ. CDR3 length: 17 amino acids. J was trimmed by 0 bases and V by 6 bases; bases with no gene match: 7. Study-wide points: Anatomically similar tissues had similar TCR repertoires within each patient. Tissue-detected TCR repertoire was only partly captured by blood and spleen T cells. Shared clones across patients were few; motif clustering revealed tissue-specific shared signatures.

The sequence was collected from a male donor older than 55 who later had graft-versus-host disease after an allogeneic stem cell transplant. The sample here was blood, taken before transplantation. The J gene is TRBJ2-4, the V gene TRBV5-1, with 12 bases lining up with TRBD2. The CDR3 loop reads CASTLAGGRGAKNIQYF. The CDR3 DNA follows: TGCGCCAGCACGCTAGCGGGGGGGCGTGGAGCCAAAAACATTCAGTACTTC.